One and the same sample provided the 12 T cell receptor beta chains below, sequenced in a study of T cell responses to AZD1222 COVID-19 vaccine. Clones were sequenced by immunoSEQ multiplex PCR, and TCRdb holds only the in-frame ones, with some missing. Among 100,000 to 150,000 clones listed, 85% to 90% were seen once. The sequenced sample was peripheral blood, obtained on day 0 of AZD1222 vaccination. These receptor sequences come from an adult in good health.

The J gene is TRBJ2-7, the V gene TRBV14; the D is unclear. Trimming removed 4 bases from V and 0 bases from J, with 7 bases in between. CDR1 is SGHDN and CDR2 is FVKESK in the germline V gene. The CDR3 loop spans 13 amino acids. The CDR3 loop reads CASSPPASYEQYF. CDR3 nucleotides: TGTGCCAGCAGCCCTCCGGCCTCCTACGAGCAGTACTTC. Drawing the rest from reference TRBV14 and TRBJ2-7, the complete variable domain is EAGVTQFPSHSVIEKGQTVTLRCDPISGHDNLYWYRRVMGKEIKFLLHFVKESKQDESGMPNNRFLAERTGGTYSTLKVQPAELEDSGVYFCASSPPASYEQYFGPGTRLTVT.

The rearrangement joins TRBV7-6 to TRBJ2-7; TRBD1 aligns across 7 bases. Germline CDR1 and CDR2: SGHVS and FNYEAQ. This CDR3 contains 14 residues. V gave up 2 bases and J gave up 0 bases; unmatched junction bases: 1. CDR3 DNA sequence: TGTGCCAGCAGCTTATCAGGGGGCTCCTACGAGCAGTACTTC. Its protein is CASSLSGGSYEQYF.

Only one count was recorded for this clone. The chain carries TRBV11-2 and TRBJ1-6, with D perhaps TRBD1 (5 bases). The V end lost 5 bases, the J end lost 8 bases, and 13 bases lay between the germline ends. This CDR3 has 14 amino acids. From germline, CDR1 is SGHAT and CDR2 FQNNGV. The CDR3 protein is CASSQGTEYSPLHF. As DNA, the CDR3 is TGTGCCAGCAGCCAAGGGACGGAGTATTCACCCCTCCACTTT.

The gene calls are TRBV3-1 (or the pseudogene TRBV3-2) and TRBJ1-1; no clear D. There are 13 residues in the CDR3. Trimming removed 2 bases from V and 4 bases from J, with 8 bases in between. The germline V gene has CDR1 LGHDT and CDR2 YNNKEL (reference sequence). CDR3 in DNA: TGTGCCAGCAGCCAACTGGCTATCACTGAAGCTTTCTTT. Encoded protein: CASSQLAITEAFF.

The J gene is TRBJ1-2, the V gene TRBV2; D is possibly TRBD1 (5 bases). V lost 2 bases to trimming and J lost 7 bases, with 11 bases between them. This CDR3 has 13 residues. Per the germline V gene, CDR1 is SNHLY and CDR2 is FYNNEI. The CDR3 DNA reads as TGTGCCAGCAGTGAAATACAGGCCTCTGGCTACACCTTC. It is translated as CASSEIQASGYTF.

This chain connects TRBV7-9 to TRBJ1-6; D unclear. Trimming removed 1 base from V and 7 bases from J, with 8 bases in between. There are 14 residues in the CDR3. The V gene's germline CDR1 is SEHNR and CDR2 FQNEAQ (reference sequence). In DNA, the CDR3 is TGTGCCAGCAGCTTAGATACGCCAAATTCACCCCTCCACTTT. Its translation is CASSLDTPNSPLHF.

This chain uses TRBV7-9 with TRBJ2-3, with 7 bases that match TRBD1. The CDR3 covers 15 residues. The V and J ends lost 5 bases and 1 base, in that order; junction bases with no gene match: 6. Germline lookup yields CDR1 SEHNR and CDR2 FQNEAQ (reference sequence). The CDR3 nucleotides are TGTGCCAGCAGCCCCAGGGGGATACGCACAGATACGCAGTATTTT. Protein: CASSPRGIRTDTQYF.

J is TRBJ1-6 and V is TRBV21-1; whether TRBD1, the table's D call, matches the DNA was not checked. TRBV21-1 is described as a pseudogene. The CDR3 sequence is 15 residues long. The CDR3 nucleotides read TGTGCCACCCGCCCCCCAGGACAGGGGGGCTCACCCCTCCACTTT. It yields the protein CATRPPGQGGSPLHF.

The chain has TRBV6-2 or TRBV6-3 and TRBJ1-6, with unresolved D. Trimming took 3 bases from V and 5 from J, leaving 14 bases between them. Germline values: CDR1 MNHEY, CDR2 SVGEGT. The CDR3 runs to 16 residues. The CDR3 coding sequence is TGTGCCAGCAGTTATAGCCGGGCAGCGAATAATTCACCCCTCCACTTT. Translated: CASSYSRAANNSPLHF.

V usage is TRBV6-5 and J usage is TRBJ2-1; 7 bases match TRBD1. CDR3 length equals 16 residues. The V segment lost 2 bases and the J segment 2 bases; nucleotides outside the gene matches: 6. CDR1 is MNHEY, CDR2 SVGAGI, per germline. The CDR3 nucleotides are TGTGCCAGCAGTTACACTACAGGGGTCCCCTACAATGAGCAGTTCTTC. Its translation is CASSYTTGVPYNEQFF.

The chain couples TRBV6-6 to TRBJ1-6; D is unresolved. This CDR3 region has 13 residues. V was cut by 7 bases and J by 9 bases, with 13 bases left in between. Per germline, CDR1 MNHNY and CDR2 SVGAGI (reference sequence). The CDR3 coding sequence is TGTGCCAGCAATCGAGGAAGCGCTTCACCCCTCCACTTT. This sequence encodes CASNRGSASPLHF.

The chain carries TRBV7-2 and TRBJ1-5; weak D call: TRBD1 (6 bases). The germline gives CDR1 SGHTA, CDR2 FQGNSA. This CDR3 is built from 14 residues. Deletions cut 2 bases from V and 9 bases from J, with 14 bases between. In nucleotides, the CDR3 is TGTGCCAGCAGCTTACCGGGGGGCGGTTGGCCCCAGCATTTT. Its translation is CASSLPGGGWPQHF. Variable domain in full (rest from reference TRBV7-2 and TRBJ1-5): GAGVSQSPSNKVTEKGKDVELRCDPISGHTALYWYRQSLGQGLEFLIYFQGNSAPDKSGLPSDRFSAERTGGSVSTLTIQRTQQEDSAVYLCASSLPGGGWPQHFGDGTRLSIL.